In its sample, the clone carrying this T cell receptor beta chain was seen once. Germline CDR1 reads MNHEY; CDR2 reads SVGAGI. The length of the CDR3 is 16 residues. Germline trimming cut 1 base from V and 7 bases from J; bases unmatched to any gene: 11. The data derive from a study of CD8 T cells in Susac syndrome. Sequencing targeted TCR beta in blood CD8+ and CD4+ T cells. While CD8+ and CD4+ T cells were isolated negatively, TEMRA cells were enriched by FACS. With random hexamers, reverse transcription was performed on about 0.5 to 1 ug of RNA. TCRdb re-called the immunoSEQ multiplex PCR reads through MiXCR, storing one row per CDR3 protein. This sample has 140,000 or so distinct CDR3 sequences, with approximately 95% found just once.

The chain employs TRBV6-5 and TRBJ2-7; 9 bases are shared with TRBD1. Sequencing was done on a sample of CD4+ T cells from PBMCs. This receptor was taken from a human donor with multiple sclerosis. The CDR3 is CASSYWATGTGKEQYF. The CDR3 DNA reads as TGTGCCAGCAGTTACTGGGCTACCGGGACAGGGAAGGAGCAGTACTTC.